A selection of T cell receptor beta chains follows, all from one sample in a study of T-cell memory formation after mild COVID-19. TCRdb recomputed calls from the 5' RACE reads with MiXCR, one row per CDR3 protein. Here the sample spans around 320,000 distinct CDR3 sequences, around 28% being singletons. Sequencing used PBMCs or a T cell subset sorted from them (not recorded which). The receptors were gathered from an adult woman who had mild COVID-19 (a few samples of this study predate the infection). Cell type and time point are not known. The CDR3 runs from the conserved cysteine through the conserved F or W. D genes are given only for firm matches. The listing skips clone size in some rows; elsewhere it reads once, few, many or a size class.

d_call,v_call,j_call,cdr3_length,clone_size,cdr3_nt,cdr3_aa
-,TRBV9,TRBJ2-1,12,few,TGTGCCAGCAGCCCCGGATTGGATGAGCAGTTCTTC,CASSPGLDEQFF
-,TRBV7-2,TRBJ2-7,13,few,TGTGCCAGCAGCTTATCTATAGACGGCGAGCAGTACTTC,CASSLSIDGEQYF
TRBD1,TRBV6-5,TRBJ1-2,13,-,TGTGCCAGCAGTCGGACAGGGACTAATGGCTACACCTTC,CASSRTGTNGYTF
-,TRBV11-2,TRBJ2-4,17,many,TGTGCCAGCAGCCCCCGAGGCGGGGATATAGCCAAAAACATTCAGTACTTC,CASSPRGGDIAKNIQYF
-,TRBV20-1,TRBJ2-7,15,few,TGCAGTGCTTACAACCGGGACGGCCCGAACTACGAGCAGTACTTC,CSAYNRDGPNYEQYF
TRBD2,TRBV4-1,TRBJ2-2,16,-,TGCGCCAGCAGCCTTTTGACTAGCGGCAACACCGGGGAGCTGTTTTTT,CASSLLTSGNTGELFF
TRBD1,TRBV24-1,TRBJ1-6,15,-,TGTGCCACCAGTGATTCGACAGGGGATAATTCACCCCTCCACTTT,CATSDSTGDNSPLHF
-,TRBV6-4,TRBJ2-3,13,-,TGTGCCAGCAGTGACCAGAGGGGCGATACGCAGTATTTT,CASSDQRGDTQYF
-,TRBV20-1,TRBJ1-1,14,many,TGCAGTGCTAGAATGGGACACCTCCTCACTGAAGCTTTCTTT,CSARMGHLLTEAFF
-,TRBV6-2/TRBV6-3,TRBJ1-1,15,few,TGTGCCAGCAGCCCCAGCGGGCAGCTCAACACTGAAGCTTTCTTT,CASSPSGQLNTEAFF